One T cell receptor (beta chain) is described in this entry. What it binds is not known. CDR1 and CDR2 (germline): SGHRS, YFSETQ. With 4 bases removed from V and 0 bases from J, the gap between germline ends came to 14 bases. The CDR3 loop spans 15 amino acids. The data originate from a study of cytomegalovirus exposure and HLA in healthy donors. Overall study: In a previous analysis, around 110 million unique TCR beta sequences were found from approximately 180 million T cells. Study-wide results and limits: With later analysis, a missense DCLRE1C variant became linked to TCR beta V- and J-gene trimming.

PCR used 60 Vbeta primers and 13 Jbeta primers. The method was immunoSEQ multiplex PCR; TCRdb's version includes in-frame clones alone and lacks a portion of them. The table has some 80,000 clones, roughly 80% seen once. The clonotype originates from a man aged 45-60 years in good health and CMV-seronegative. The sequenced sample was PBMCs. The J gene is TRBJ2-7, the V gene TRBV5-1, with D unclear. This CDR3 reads CASSPWAQSSYEQYF. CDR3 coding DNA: TGCGCCAGCAGCCCCTGGGCCCAGAGCTCCTACGAGCAGTACTTC. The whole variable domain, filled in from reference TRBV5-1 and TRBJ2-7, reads KAGVTQTPRYLIKTRGQQVTLSCSPISGHRSVSWYQQTPGQGLQFLFEYFSETQRNKGNFPGRFSGRQFSNSRSEMNVSTLELGDSALYLCASSPWAQSSYEQYFGPGTRLTVT.